These 24 T cell receptor beta chains share one sample of origin, sequenced in a study of cytomegalovirus exposure and HLA in healthy donors. With 60 Vbeta and 13 Jbeta primers, the PCR was carried out. Using immunoSEQ multiplex PCR, the repertoire was profiled, and TCRdb retains in-frame clones only, with some absent. The repertoire holds 210,000 or so clones, more than 85% seen once, with 1% in the top ten. The sample comprised PBMCs. These receptor sequences come from a woman aged 18-30 years in good health and CMV-seronegative.

The V and J genes are TRBV5-1 and TRBJ2-7; 7 bases align to TRBD1. This CDR3 has 19 residues. Germline loops: CDR1 SGHRS, CDR2 YFSETQ. The junction had 22 bases not matched to a gene; V was cut back by 4 bases and J by 3 bases. The DNA for the CDR3 is TGCGCCAGCAGCCCGAAACAGGGGCTATGGACGCTTGCAGTCTACGAGCAGTACTTC. This gives the protein CASSPKQGLWTLAVYEQYF.

This clone has just one count. V and J are TRBV11-2 and TRBJ1-2; tentative D call: TRBD1 (6 bases). Per the germline V gene, CDR1 is SGHAT and CDR2 is FQNNGV. V dropped 3 bases and J dropped 4 bases, with 15 bases sitting between them. The CDR3 has 15 amino acids. The CDR3 bases are TGTGCCAGCAGCTTCGATGCGGGGGGCGGCTATGGCTACACCTTC. Translated: CASSFDAGGGYGYTF.

CDR3 nucleotides: TGTGCCAGCAGCCAAGAAAAGCTGCCGGGCACAGATACGCAGTATTTT. This gives the protein CASSQEKLPGTDTQYF. The chain combines TRBV4-2 with TRBJ2-3; D is ambiguous. The germline gives CDR1 LGHNA, CDR2 YNFKEQ. The CDR3 covers 16 residues. V shed 0 bases and J shed 1 base, with 11 bases lying between them.

CDR3 region: CASSYGTGGTDTQYF. The CDR3 DNA follows: TGTGCCAGCAGTTACGGGACAGGGGGGACTGATACGCAGTATTTT. The rearrangement uses TRBV6-5 and TRBJ2-3; 11 bases line up with TRBD1. The CDR3 runs 15 residues. The trim removed 2 bases at V and 6 bases at J, leaving 4 bases unmatched. Germline values: CDR1 MNHEY, CDR2 SVGAGI.

The CDR3 loop reads CASSLTGGFYEQYF. The CDR3, as DNA: TGTGCCAGCAGCCTGACAGGGGGCTTCTACGAGCAGTACTTC. The chain couples TRBV7-3 to TRBJ2-7; 10 bases align to TRBD1. Germline V CDR1 and CDR2: SGHTA, FQGTGA. V lost 5 bases and J lost 3; bases outside the gene matches: 4. The CDR3 length is 14 residues.

This chain joins TRBV18 and TRBJ1-1; D unclear. The CDR3 runs to 13 residues. The V and J ends lost 5 bases and 2 bases respectively, with 9 bases between them. Germline-derived CDR1 and CDR2 are KGHSH and LQKENI. This CDR3 reads CASSEHPNTEAFF. In nucleotides, the CDR3 is TGTGCCAGCTCAGAACATCCAAACACTGAAGCTTTCTTT.

The V call is TRBV7-2, the J call TRBJ2-3; 15 positions agree with TRBD2. The CDR3 sequence is 18 residues long. The V gene end was trimmed by 0 bases and the J gene end by 4 bases; junction bases not matched to a gene: 5. Germline CDR1 SGHTA, CDR2 FQGNSA. The CDR3 loop reads CASSLASRTSGRADTQYF. CDR3 DNA sequence: TGTGCCAGCAGCTTAGCCTCGAGGACTAGCGGGAGGGCAGATACGCAGTATTTT.

Here the CDR3 DNA reads TGTGCCAGCAGTGAAGCCCAGGTGGATCAGCCCCAGCATTTT. Protein product: CASSEAQVDQPQHF. The rearrangement links TRBV2 to TRBJ1-5; D gene ambiguous. V was trimmed by 0 bases and J by 5 bases, leaving 8 bases between them. The germline V gene has CDR1 SNHLY and CDR2 FYNNEI. The CDR3 is 14 residues long. The whole variable domain, remainder taken from reference TRBV2 and TRBJ1-5, is EPEVTQTPSHQVTQMGQEVILRCVPISNHLYFYWYRQILGQKVEFLVSFYNNEISEKSEIFDDQFSVERPDGSNFTLKIRSTKLEDSAMYFCASSEAQVDQPQHFGDGTRLSIL.

The rearrangement links TRBV5-8 to TRBJ2-6; D is unresolved. Trimming took off 0 bases at V and 2 bases at J, with 9 bases between the two ends. CDR1 and CDR2 from the germline V gene are SGHTS and YDEGEE. This CDR3 is built from 16 residues. The CDR3 bases are TGTGCCAGCAGCTTGGAACTGCGAGCTGGGGCCAACGTCCTGACTTTC. Translation gives CASSLELRAGANVLTF.

V and J are TRBV7-6 and TRBJ2-7; TRBD1 matches at 8 bases. V was clipped by 0 bases and J by 6 bases; unmatched bases: 4. Per the germline V gene, CDR1 is SGHVS and CDR2 is FNYEAQ. This CDR3 is 14 amino acids long. The CDR3 spells CASSLARTGPEQYF. CDR3 DNA sequence: TGTGCCAGCAGCTTAGCCCGGACAGGGCCCGAGCAGTACTTC.

The rearrangement joins TRBV4-1 to TRBJ2-3, with 10 bases lining up with TRBD1. V lost 3 bases and J lost 0; bases outside the gene matches: 3. The CDR3 is made up of 16 amino acids. Per the germline V gene, CDR1 is MGHRA and CDR2 is YSYEKL. CDR3 DNA: TGCGCCAGCAGCCAGACAGGGGGCCGTAGCACAGATACGCAGTATTTT. Its protein product is CASSQTGGRSTDTQYF.

The rearrangement joins TRBV7-9 to TRBJ2-7, with 10 nucleotides matching TRBD2. Trimming took 1 base from V and 4 from J; bases not matched to a gene: 7. The CDR3 covers 16 residues. The germline CDR1 and CDR2 sequences are SEHNR and FQNEAQ (reference sequence). CDR3 residues: CASSLETSGIWYEQYF. The CDR3 bases are TGTGCCAGCAGCTTAGAAACTAGCGGGATCTGGTACGAGCAGTACTTC.

The rearrangement joins TRBV27 to TRBJ1-2, with no clear D. The germline V gene encodes CDR1 MNHEY and CDR2 SMNVEV (reference sequence). The V end was cut by 3 bases, the J end by 4 bases, with 9 bases between. CDR3 length: 13 amino acids. CDR3 DNA sequence: TGTGCCAGCAGTTTCCCGGGATTCTATGGCTACACCTTC. Its translation is CASSFPGFYGYTF.

The CDR3 bases are TGCGCCAGCAGCATACCTACAGGGGGCAAGGATACGCAGTATTTT. Its translation is CASSIPTGGKDTQYF. The chain links TRBV5-1 to TRBJ2-3, with 9 positions matching TRBD1. The germline gives CDR1 SGHRS, CDR2 YFSETQ. V trimming: 4 bases; J trimming: 6 bases; junction bases outside the gene matches: 9. This CDR3 spans 15 amino acids. Using reference TRBV5-1 and TRBJ2-3 for the parts outside the CDR3, the full variable domain is KAGVTQTPRYLIKTRGQQVTLSCSPISGHRSVSWYQQTPGQGLQFLFEYFSETQRNKGNFPGRFSGRQFSNSRSEMNVSTLELGDSALYLCASSIPTGGKDTQYFGPGTRLTVL.

The chain recombines TRBV2 with TRBJ2-7, with 8 bases matching TRBD1. The CDR3 runs to 14 residues. CDR1 is SNHLY, CDR2 FYNNEI, per germline. Losses at the gene ends were 4 bases for V and 4 bases for J; bases not matched to a gene: 6. DNA for the CDR3: TGTGCCAGCAGTGCGGACAGGGTTGGGTACGAGCAGTACTTC. It encodes CASSADRVGYEQYF.

The chain joins TRBV5-4 to TRBJ2-1; TRBD2 matches 11 bases. Trimming removed 7 bases from V and 8 bases from J; junction bases left unmatched: 8. CDR3 length: 14 residues. The germline V gene has CDR1 SGHNT and CDR2 YYREEE (reference sequence). The DNA of the CDR3 is TGTGCCAGCGTAATAGCGGGAGGGCCGTATGAGCAGTTCTTC. Protein product: CASVIAGGPYEQFF.

This rearrangement joins TRBV19 to TRBJ2-7; 12 bases align to TRBD2. The CDR3 consists of 15 residues. The germline V gene encodes CDR1 LNHDA and CDR2 SQIVND (reference sequence). V was clipped by 3 bases and J by 5 bases; unmatched bases: 5. The CDR3 is CASSMTSGSFDEQYF. CDR3 sequence (DNA): TGTGCCAGTAGTATGACTAGCGGGAGTTTCGACGAGCAGTACTTC.

The chain has TRBV19 and TRBJ1-2; D gene unclear. The germline V and J ends were trimmed by 5 bases and 5 bases, with 6 bases remaining between them. Per the germline V gene, CDR1 is LNHDA and CDR2 is SQIVND (reference sequence). This CDR3 comprises 11 residues. The CDR3 sequence: CASSSRYGYTF. DNA of the CDR3: TGTGCCAGTAGTTCCAGGTATGGCTACACCTTC.

CDR3 bases: TGTGCCAGCAGCCAACGGGGGACCCAAGAGACCCAGTACTTC. Its translation: CASSQRGTQETQYF. V and J are TRBV5-4 and TRBJ2-5; maybe TRBD2 (6 bases). The CDR3 covers 14 residues. In germline, CDR1 is SGHNT, CDR2 YYREEE (reference sequence). The V and J ends lost 4 bases and 1 base respectively, with 11 bases between them. The variable domain in full, completed from reference TRBV5-4 and TRBJ2-5, reads ETGVTQSPTHLIKTRGQQVTLRCSSQSGHNTVSWYQQALGQGPQFIFQYYREEENGRGNFPPRFSGLQFPNYSSELNVNALELDDSALYLCASSQRGTQETQYFGPGTRLLVL.

The gene calls are TRBV7-2 and TRBJ1-1, with a tentative D call TRBD1 (5 bases). CDR3 size: 17 residues. The germline CDR1 and CDR2 sequences are SGHTA and FQGNSA. V was trimmed by 2 bases and J by 4 bases, leaving 20 bases between them. CDR3 loop: CASSLNAGTVGGTEAFF. CDR3 DNA: TGTGCCAGCAGCTTAAATGCAGGAACGGTCGGGGGCACTGAAGCTTTCTTT.

The chain recombines TRBV2 with TRBJ2-7; TRBD2 agrees at 12 bases. The V gene end was trimmed by 1 base and the J gene end by 3 bases; junction bases not matched to a gene: 1. There are 15 residues in the CDR3. Germline-derived CDR1 and CDR2 are SNHLY and FYNNEI. The CDR3 reads CASSEGTSGNYEQYF. CDR3 sequence (DNA): TGTGCCAGCAGTGAAGGGACTAGCGGGAACTACGAGCAGTACTTC.

The chain combines TRBV7-2 with TRBJ2-5; TRBD1 might be the D (6 bases). CDR3 size: 14 residues. V was clipped by 7 bases and J by 5 bases, with 17 bases between them. The germline CDR1 and CDR2 sequences are SGHTA and FQGNSA. CDR3 DNA sequence: TGTGCCAGCATCAGGGGCGGAGGCGGGGAGACCCAGTACTTC. Amino acids: CASIRGGGGETQYF.

V is TRBV7-3 and J is TRBJ2-1, with 13 bases identical to TRBD2. V lost 1 base and J lost 4; bases outside the gene matches: 1. This CDR3 comprises 16 residues. Germline V lookup: CDR1 SGHTA, CDR2 FQGTGA. CDR3 bases: TGTGCCAGCAGCTTAAGACTAGCGGGAGGATACAATGAGCAGTTCTTC. Translating gives CASSLRLAGGYNEQFF.

The chain uses TRBV11-2 and TRBJ1-2; TRBD1 agrees at 8 bases. The germline CDR1 and CDR2 sequences are SGHAT and FQNNGV. The CDR3 has 13 amino acids. Unmatched junction bases numbered 2, after V lost 1 base and J lost 7 bases. Here the CDR3 reads CASSLAGGSGYTF. CDR3 coding DNA: TGTGCCAGCAGCTTAGCAGGGGGCAGTGGCTACACCTTC. The full variable domain, with the rest looked up from reference TRBV11-2 and TRBJ1-2, is EAGVAQSPRYKIIEKRQSVAFWCNPISGHATLYWYQQILGQGPKLLIQFQNNGVVDDSQLPKDRFSAERLKGVDSTLKIQPAKLEDSAVYLCASSLAGGSGYTFGSGTRLTVV.